The sequence of this T cell receptor beta chain was determined in a study of cytomegalovirus exposure and HLA in healthy donors. Study-wide findings and caveats: When presence/absence was analysed, sequencing depth was taken to be roughly uniform across donors.

To note about this clone: Its antigen is not known.

PCR primers comprised 60 Vbeta and 13 Jbeta primers. Libraries were prepared by immunoSEQ multiplex PCR; TCRdb keeps only in-frame clonotypes and omits some of them. The table has 180,000 or so clones, 76% seen once. The V segment lost 0 bases and the J segment 0 bases; nucleotides outside the gene matches: 1. Germline CDR1 and CDR2: KGHSH and LQKENI. CDR3 size: 15 residues. Material: PBMCs. This chain links TRBV18 with TRBJ2-7, with 8 nucleotides matching TRBD2. The clonotype originates from a female donor in good health and CMV-seronegative. In DNA form, the CDR3 reads TGTGCCAGCTCACCACCTAGCGGGATCTCCTACGAGCAGTACTTC. This sequence encodes CASSPPSGISYEQYF.